A single T cell receptor (beta chain) is shown here with its context. Its target is not known. Trimming removed 6 bases from V and 4 bases from J; junction bases left unmatched: 6. Germline V gene data show CDR1 as MDHEN and CDR2 as SYDVKM. The CDR3 sequence is 15 residues long. The PCR employed 60 Vbeta primers together with 13 Jbeta primers. The protocol was immunoSEQ multiplex PCR, while the TCRdb copy is restricted to in-frame clones and leaves out a portion. The sample includes some 140,000 clones, around four fifths of them seen just once. The data derive from a study of cytomegalovirus exposure and HLA in healthy donors. As for the study in general: Most donors, 70% to 85% of over 350 genotyped, fell in the Caucasian-associated ancestry cluster.

Whole-study findings and limits: Later analysis identified 16,000 or so TCR beta sequences associated with HLA alleles, using a false discovery rate threshold of 0.05. Across HLA loci, a later analysis found differing TCR association rates, with DRB1 most and HLA-C fewest. Reportedly, fewer N-insertions than the roughly 690-donor mean appeared in an Asian-associated ancestry cluster in a later analysis.

Sample: PBMCs. The TCR comes from a man aged 25 to 40 in good health. This chain connects TRBV28 to TRBJ2-7, with 13 bases matching TRBD2. CDR3 in DNA: TGTGCCAGCAGACGGACTAGCGGGAGAGGGTACGAGCAGTACTTC. Protein product: CASRRTSGRGYEQYF.